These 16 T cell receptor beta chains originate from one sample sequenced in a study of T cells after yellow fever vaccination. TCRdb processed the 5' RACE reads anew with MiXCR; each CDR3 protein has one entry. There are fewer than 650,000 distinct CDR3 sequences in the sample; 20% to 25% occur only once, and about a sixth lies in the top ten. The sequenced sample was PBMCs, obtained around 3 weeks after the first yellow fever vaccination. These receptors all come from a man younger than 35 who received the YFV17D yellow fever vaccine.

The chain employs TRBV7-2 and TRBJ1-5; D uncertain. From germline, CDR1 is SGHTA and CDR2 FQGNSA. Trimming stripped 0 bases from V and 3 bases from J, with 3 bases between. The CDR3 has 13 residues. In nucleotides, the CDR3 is TGTGCCAGCAGCTTAGCAGTCAATCAGCCCCAGCATTTT. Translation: CASSLAVNQPQHF.

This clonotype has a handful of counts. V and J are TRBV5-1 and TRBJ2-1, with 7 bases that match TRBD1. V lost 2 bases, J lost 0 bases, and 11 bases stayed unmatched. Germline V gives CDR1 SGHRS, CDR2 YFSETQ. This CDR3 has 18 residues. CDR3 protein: CASSLGGTGVPSYNEQFF. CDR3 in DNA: TGCGCCAGCAGCTTAGGAGGCACAGGGGTCCCCTCCTACAATGAGCAGTTCTTC.

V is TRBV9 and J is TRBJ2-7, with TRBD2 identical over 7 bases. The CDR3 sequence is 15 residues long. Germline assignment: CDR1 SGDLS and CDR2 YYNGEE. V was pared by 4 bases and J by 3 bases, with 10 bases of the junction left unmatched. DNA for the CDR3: TGTGCCAGCAGCCTCAGTCCGGGGGGATACTACGAGCAGTACTTC. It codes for CASSLSPGGYYEQYF.

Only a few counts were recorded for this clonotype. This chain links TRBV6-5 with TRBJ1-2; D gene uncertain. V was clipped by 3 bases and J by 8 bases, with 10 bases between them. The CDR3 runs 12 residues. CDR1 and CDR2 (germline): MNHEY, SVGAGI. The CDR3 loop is CASSYGSGGYTF. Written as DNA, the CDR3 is TGTGCCAGCAGTTATGGGAGTGGAGGCTACACCTTC.

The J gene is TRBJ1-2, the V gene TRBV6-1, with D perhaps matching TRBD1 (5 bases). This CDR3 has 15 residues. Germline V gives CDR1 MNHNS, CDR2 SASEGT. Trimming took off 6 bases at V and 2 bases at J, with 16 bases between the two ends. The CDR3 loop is CASSPLGDANYGYTF. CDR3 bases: TGTGCCAGCAGCCCCCTGGGGGACGCCAACTATGGCTACACCTTC.

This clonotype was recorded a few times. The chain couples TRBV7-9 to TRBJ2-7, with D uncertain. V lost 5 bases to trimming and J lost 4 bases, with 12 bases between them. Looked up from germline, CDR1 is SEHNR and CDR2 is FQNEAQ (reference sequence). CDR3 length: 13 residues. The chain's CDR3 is CASSPIKGYEQYV. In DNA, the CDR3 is TGTGCCAGCAGCCCCATTAAGGGTTACGAGCAGTACGTC.

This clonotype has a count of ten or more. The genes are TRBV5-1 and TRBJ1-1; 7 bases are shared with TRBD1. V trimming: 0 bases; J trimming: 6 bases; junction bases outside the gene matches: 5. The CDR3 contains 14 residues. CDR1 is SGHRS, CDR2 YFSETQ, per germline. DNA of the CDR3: TGCGCCAGCAGCTTGGAGGGGGCGGCGGCTGAAGCTTTCTTT. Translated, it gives CASSLEGAAAEAFF.

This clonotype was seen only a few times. The chain's CDR3 is CSARVASLGNEKLFF. The CDR3 DNA reads TGCAGTGCTAGAGTCGCCTCCCTGGGGAATGAAAAACTGTTTTTT. This rearrangement joins TRBV20-1 to TRBJ1-4, with D unclear. The CDR3 loop spans 15 amino acids. V gave up 1 base and J gave up 5 bases, with 14 bases separating them. Germline V gene sequence: CDR1 DFQATT, CDR2 SNEGSKA (reference sequence).

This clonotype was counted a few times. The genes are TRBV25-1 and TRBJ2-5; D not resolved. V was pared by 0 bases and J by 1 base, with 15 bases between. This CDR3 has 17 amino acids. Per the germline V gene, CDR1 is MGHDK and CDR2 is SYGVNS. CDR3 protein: CASSEYRRGQAQETQYF. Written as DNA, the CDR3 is TGTGCCAGCAGTGAATATCGACGCGGCCAGGCCCAAGAGACCCAGTACTTC.

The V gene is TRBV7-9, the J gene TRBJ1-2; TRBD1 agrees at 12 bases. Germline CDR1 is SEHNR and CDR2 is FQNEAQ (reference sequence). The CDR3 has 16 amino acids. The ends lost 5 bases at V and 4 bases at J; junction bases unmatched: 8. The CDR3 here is CASSLGTGGGSYGYTF. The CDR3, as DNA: TGTGCCAGCAGCCTCGGGACAGGGGGCGGGAGCTATGGCTACACCTTC.

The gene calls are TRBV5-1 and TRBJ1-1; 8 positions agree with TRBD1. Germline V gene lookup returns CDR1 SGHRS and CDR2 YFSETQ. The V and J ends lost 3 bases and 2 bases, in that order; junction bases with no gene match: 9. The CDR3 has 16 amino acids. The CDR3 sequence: CASSSLDRGANTEAFF. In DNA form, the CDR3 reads TGCGCCAGCAGCTCCCTTGACAGGGGAGCTAACACTGAAGCTTTCTTT. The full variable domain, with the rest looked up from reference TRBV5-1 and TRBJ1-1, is KAGVTQTPRYLIKTRGQQVTLSCSPISGHRSVSWYQQTPGQGLQFLFEYFSETQRNKGNFPGRFSGRQFSNSRSEMNVSTLELGDSALYLCASSSLDRGANTEAFFGQGTRLTVV.

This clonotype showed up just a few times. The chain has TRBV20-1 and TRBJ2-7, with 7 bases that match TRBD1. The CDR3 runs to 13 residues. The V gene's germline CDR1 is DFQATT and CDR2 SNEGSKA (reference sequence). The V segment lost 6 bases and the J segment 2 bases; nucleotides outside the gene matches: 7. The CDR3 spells CSATGQRTYEQYF. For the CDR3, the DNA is TGCAGTGCCACGGGACAGAGAACCTACGAGCAGTACTTC.

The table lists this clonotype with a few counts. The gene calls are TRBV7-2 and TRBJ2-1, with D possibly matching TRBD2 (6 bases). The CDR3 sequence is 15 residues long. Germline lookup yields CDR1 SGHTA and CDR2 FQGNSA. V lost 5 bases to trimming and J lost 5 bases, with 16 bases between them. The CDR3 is CASSRGGTGDNEQFF. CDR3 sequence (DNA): TGTGCCAGCAGCCGAGGCGGGACTGGGGACAATGAGCAGTTCTTC.

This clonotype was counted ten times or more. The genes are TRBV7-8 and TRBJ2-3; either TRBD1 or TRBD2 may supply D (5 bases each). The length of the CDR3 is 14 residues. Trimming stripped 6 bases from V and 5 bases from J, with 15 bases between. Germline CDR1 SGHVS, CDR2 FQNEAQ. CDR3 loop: CASSLEGQGDTQYF. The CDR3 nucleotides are TGTGCCAGCAGTCTAGAGGGGCAGGGAGATACGCAGTATTTT.

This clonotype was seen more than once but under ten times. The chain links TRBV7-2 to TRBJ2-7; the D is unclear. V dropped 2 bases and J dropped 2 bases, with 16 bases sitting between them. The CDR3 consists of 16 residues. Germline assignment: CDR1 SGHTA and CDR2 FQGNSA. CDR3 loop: CASSLFGHSLTYEQYF. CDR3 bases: TGTGCCAGCAGCTTATTTGGGCACTCCTTGACCTACGAGCAGTACTTC.

CDR3 DNA: TGTGCCAGCAGTTGGACTAGCGGGGAAGTCAATGAGCAGTTCTTC. Translation: CASSWTSGEVNEQFF. The chain joins TRBV2 to TRBJ2-1, with TRBD2 identical over 12 bases. J lost 6 bases, V lost 5 bases, and 5 bases had no gene match. The germline V gene encodes CDR1 SNHLY and CDR2 FYNNEI. The CDR3 covers 15 residues. Complete variable domain (other parts from reference TRBV2 and TRBJ2-1): EPEVTQTPSHQVTQMGQEVILRCVPISNHLYFYWYRQILGQKVEFLVSFYNNEISEKSEIFDDQFSVERPDGSNFTLKIRSTKLEDSAMYFCASSWTSGEVNEQFFGPGTRLTVL.